This is a list of T cell receptor beta chains from one sample in a study of technical replicates of blood from four donors. This table comes from immunoSEQ multiplex PCR, and its TCRdb copy is limited to in-frame clones, with some not included. The data hold more than 70,000 clones, with 90% to 95% observed a single time. The sequencing input was T cells isolated from PBMCs. The receptors here all came from a human donor in good health. The CDR3 runs from the conserved cysteine through the conserved F or W. The order of the fields is V gene, J gene, D gene, clone size, CDR3 DNA, CDR3 protein. The D gene is left open where the match is weak. Not every row has a clone size; where given, it reads once, few, many or a size class.

TRBV5-6,TRBJ1-1,TRBD1,NA,TGTGCCAGCAGCAAGCCCTACACAGGGGGCACTGAAGCTTTCTTT,CASSKPYTGGTEAFF
TRBV25-1,TRBJ2-1,TRBD1,NA,TGTGCCAGCAGTGACCACAGGGGCCACCCCCACAATGAGCAGTTCTTC,CASSDHRGHPHNEQFF
TRBV7-9,TRBJ1-4,NA,NA,TGTGCCAGCAGCTTAGCGCGGGGCGAAAAACTGTTTTTT,CASSLARGEKLFF
TRBV19,TRBJ2-5,NA,NA,TGTGCCAGTAGTATAGAACGACAGGAAGAGACCCAGTACTTC,CASSIERQEETQYF
TRBV7-9,TRBJ2-1,TRBD2,NA,TGTGCCAGCAGCTTCAGCGGGAGTCTAAGGAATGAGCAGTTCTTC,CASSFSGSLRNEQFF
TRBV10-1,TRBJ2-3,TRBD2,NA,TGCGCCAGCAGTGATCAGCGGGGAATCAGCACAGATACGCAGTATTTT,CASSDQRGISTDTQYF
TRBV5-1,TRBJ2-7,TRBD1,NA,TGCGCCAGCAGCTTGGGGAAGACAGGGTACTGGTACGAGCAGTACTTC,CASSLGKTGYWYEQYF
TRBV9,TRBJ1-5,NA,NA,TGTGCCAGCAGCGTTGGAGGTAGGAGCAATCAGCCCCAGCATTTT,CASSVGGRSNQPQHF
TRBV18,TRBJ2-1,TRBD2,NA,TGTGCCAGCTCACGATTGTCTAGCGGGGGCAATGAGCAGTTCTTC,CASSRLSSGGNEQFF
TRBV5-1,TRBJ2-7,TRBD2,NA,TGCGCCAGCAGCCTGATGCTAGCGGGAACCTCCTCCTACGAGCAGTACTTC,CASSLMLAGTSSYEQYF
TRBV2,TRBJ2-2,TRBD2,NA,TGTGCCAGCAGTTACGGGACTAGCCCGGCCGGGGAGCTGTTTTTT,CASSYGTSPAGELFF
TRBV28,TRBJ1-5,NA,NA,TGTGCCAGCAGCTTCCGGACGGGGAATCAGCCCCAGCATTTT,CASSFRTGNQPQHF
TRBV10-3,TRBJ2-2,NA,NA,TGTGCCATCAGTGTCCAATGGAGTGCCACCGGGGAGCTGTTTTTT,CAISVQWSATGELFF
TRBV28,TRBJ2-3,TRBD2,NA,TGTGCCAGCAGTGCCCGACTAGCGGGGCAAGATACGCAGTATTTT,CASSARLAGQDTQYF
TRBV15,TRBJ2-7,NA,NA,TGTGCCACCAGCAGAGATGAAGTCAGGGGGGCTTCTAGAGAGCAGTACTTC,CATSRDEVRGASREQYF
TRBV19,TRBJ1-5,NA,NA,TGTGCCAGTAGCCTAATGGGCGACACCAATCAGCCCCAGCATTTT,CASSLMGDTNQPQHF
TRBV14,TRBJ1-2,TRBD1,NA,TGTGCCAGCAGCTTACAGGGGCATGGCTACACCTTC,CASSLQGHGYTF
TRBV4-1,TRBJ2-2,NA,NA,TGCGCCAGCAGCCCCGGTGATCGGAGGACGGGCACCGGGGAGCTGTTTTTT,CASSPGDRRTGTGELFF
TRBV29-1,TRBJ2-1,TRBD1,NA,TGCAGCGTTCGGACAGGGGACGGAAATGAGCAGTTCTTC,CSVRTGDGNEQFF
TRBV6-1,TRBJ2-7,NA,NA,TGTGCCAGTACCAGGGACTCCTACGAGCAGTACTTC,CASTRDSYEQYF
TRBV27,TRBJ1-5,NA,NA,TGTGCCAGCAGTTTAGGAGGGAGCAATCAGCCCCAGCATTTT,CASSLGGSNQPQHF
TRBV5-1,TRBJ1-4,NA,NA,TGCGCCAGCAGCTGGGGAGATGTGGGTGAAAAACTGTTTTTT,CASSWGDVGEKLFF
TRBV7-9,TRBJ1-2,TRBD1,NA,TGTGCCAGCAGCCCAGGGGACAGGGAGAACTATGGCTACACCTTC,CASSPGDRENYGYTF
TRBV28,TRBJ1-4,TRBD1,NA,TGTGCCAGCACCTTCCGGGACAGGGGCTCTGAAAAACTGTTTTTT,CASTFRDRGSEKLFF
TRBV15,TRBJ1-1,TRBD1,NA,TGTGCCACCAGCAGGTATCCAAGGACAGGGGTGTGGACTGAAGCTTTCTTT,CATSRYPRTGVWTEAFF
TRBV4-1,TRBJ2-3,TRBD2,NA,TGCGCCAGCAGCCTCCTAGGGGAGGGTGGAGATACGCAGTATTTT,CASSLLGEGGDTQYF
TRBV4-1,TRBJ2-2,NA,NA,TGCGCCAGCAGCCTCCTCGGAGGGACCGGGGAGCTGTTTTTT,CASSLLGGTGELFF
TRBV5-4,TRBJ2-1,NA,NA,TGTGCCAGCAGCTTGTCGGGGGGGGTCGGACAGGAGTTCTTC,CASSLSGGVGQEFF
TRBV6-5,TRBJ2-5,TRBD2,NA,TGTGCCAGCAGTTACGCGGGGGGACAAGAGACCCAGTACTTC,CASSYAGGQETQYF
TRBV7-9,TRBJ2-7,NA,NA,TGTGCCAGCAGCTTAGCGTCCTACCAGCAGTACTTC,CASSLASYQQYF
TRBV19,TRBJ2-5,TRBD1,NA,TGTGCCAGTAGGCGTCAGGGGGCGGAGACCCAGTACTTC,CASRRQGAETQYF
TRBV2,TRBJ1-2,NA,NA,TGTGCCAGCAGCGCGACAGGATCAGCCAACTATGGCTACACCTTC,CASSATGSANYGYTF
TRBV14,TRBJ1-1,TRBD1,few,TGTGCCAGCAGCCCCGGGGGGGGACAGCCGAACACTGAAGCTTTCTTT,CASSPGGGQPNTEAFF
TRBV7-9,TRBJ2-7,TRBD2,NA,TGTGCCAGCAGCTCAATTCCGGGACTATACGAGCAGTACTTC,CASSSIPGLYEQYF
TRBV6-5,TRBJ2-7,TRBD1,NA,TGTGCCAGCAGTTACCAGGGACAGACCTACGAGCAGTACTTC,CASSYQGQTYEQYF
TRBV29-1,TRBJ2-7,TRBD1,NA,TGCAGCGTTCGGACAGGGGGCGGCTACGAGCAGTACTTC,CSVRTGGGYEQYF
TRBV18,TRBJ2-7,TRBD2,NA,TGTGCCAGCTCACCGGGACTAGCGGGAGGGAAGAGCTCCTACGAGCAGTACTTC,CASSPGLAGGKSSYEQYF
TRBV6-1,TRBJ1-1,NA,NA,TGTGCCAGCAGTGAGGGAGACCTTGAAGCTTTCTTT,CASSEGDLEAFF
TRBV30,TRBJ2-2,NA,few,TGTGCCTGGAGCTTAATAATAAACACCGGGGAGCTGTTTTTT,CAWSLIINTGELFF
TRBV11-2,TRBJ1-3,NA,once,TGTGCCAGCAGCCGACAGGCTGGTGGTGGAAACACCATATATTTT,CASSRQAGGGNTIYF
TRBV28,TRBJ2-7,TRBD2,NA,TGTGCCAGCAGTTTTATTGGGACTAGCCTCTACGAGCAGTACTTC,CASSFIGTSLYEQYF
TRBV28,TRBJ2-7,TRBD1,NA,TGTGCCAGCAAACCGGGACAGATGACCTACGAGCAGTACTTC,CASKPGQMTYEQYF
TRBV25-1,TRBJ2-2,TRBD2,NA,TGTGCCAGCGGGGACGGGGGGGCATCTGTAACCGGGGAGCTGTTTTTT,CASGDGGASVTGELFF
TRBV2,TRBJ2-7,NA,NA,TGTGCCAGCAGTGAAGTCGAGGACTATGTATCCTACGAGCAGTACTTC,CASSEVEDYVSYEQYF
TRBV5-8,TRBJ1-4,NA,NA,TGTGCCAGCAGCTTATCGGACACAACTAATGAAAAACTGTTTTTT,CASSLSDTTNEKLFF
TRBV5-6,TRBJ1-6,NA,NA,TGTGCCAGCAGCGGGACAATCAATTCACCCCTCCACTTT,CASSGTINSPLHF
TRBV5-6,TRBJ1-6,NA,NA,TGTGCCAGCAGCTTTGGGACTAGGGGTTCACCCCTCCACTTT,CASSFGTRGSPLHF